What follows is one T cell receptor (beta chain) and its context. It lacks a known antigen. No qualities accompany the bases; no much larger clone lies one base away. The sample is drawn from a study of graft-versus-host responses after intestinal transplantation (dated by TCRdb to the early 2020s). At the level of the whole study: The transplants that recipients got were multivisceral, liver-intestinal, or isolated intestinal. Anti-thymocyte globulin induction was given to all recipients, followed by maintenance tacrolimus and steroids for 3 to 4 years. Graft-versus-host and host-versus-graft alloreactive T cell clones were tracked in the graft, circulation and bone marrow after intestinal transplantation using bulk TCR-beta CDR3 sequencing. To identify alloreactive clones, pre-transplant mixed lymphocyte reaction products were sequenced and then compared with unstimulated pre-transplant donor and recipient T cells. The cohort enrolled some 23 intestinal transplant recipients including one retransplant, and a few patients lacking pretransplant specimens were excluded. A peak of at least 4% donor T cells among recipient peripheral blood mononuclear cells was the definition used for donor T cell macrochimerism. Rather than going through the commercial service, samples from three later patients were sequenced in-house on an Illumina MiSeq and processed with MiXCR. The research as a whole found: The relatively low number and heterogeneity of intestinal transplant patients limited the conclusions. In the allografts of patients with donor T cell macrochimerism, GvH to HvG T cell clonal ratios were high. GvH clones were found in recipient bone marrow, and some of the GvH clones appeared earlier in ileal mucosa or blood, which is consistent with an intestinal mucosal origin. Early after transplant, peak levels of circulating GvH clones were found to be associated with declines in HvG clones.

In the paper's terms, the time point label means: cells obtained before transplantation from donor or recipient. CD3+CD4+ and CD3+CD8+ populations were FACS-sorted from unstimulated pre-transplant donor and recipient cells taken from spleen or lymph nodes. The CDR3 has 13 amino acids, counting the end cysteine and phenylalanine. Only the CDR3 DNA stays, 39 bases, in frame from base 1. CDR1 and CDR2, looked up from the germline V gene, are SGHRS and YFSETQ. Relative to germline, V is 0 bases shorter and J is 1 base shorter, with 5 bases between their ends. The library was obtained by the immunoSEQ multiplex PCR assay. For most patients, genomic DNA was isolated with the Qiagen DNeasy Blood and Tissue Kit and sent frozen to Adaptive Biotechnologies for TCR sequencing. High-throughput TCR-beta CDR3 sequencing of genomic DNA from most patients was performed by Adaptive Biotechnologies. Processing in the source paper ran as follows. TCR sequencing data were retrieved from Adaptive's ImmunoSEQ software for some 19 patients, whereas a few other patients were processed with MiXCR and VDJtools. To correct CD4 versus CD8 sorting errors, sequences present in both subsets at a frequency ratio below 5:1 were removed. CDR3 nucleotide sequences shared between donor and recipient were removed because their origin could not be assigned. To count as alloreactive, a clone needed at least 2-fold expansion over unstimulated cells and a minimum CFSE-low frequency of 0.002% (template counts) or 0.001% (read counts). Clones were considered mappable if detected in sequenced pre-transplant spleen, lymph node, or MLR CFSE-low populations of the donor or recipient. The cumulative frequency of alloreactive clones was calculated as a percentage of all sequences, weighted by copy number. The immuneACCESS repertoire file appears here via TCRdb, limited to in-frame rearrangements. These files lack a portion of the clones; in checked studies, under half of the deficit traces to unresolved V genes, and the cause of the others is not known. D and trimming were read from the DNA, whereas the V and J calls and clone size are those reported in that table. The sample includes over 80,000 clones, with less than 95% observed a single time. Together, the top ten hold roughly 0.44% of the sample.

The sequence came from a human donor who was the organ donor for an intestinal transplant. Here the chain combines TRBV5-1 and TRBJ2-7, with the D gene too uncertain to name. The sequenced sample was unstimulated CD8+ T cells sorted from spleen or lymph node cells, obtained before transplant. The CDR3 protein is CASSLVSSYEQYF. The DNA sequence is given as TGCGCCAGCAGCTTGGTATCTTCCTACGAGCAGTACTTC.